A single sample gave rise to the 17 T cell receptor beta chains below, sequenced in a study of beta chain features in type 1 diabetes. Isolated RNA was reverse transcribed in full, so expressed TCRB transcripts were sequenced. The data were produced by immunoSEQ multiplex PCR, yet TCRdb's version contains in-frame clones alone and is incomplete. This sample has hundreds of thousands of clones, with roughly 13% found just once. The sample was naive CD4+ T cells from blood. These receptors originate from a man younger than 35 in good health.

The sample holds a few counts of this clone. V is TRBV7-9 and J is TRBJ1-4; D perhaps matches TRBD1 (5 bases). With 3 bases removed from V and 8 bases from J, the gap between germline ends came to 13 bases. Germline V gene sequence: CDR1 SEHNR, CDR2 FQNEAQ (reference sequence). CDR3 size: 14 residues. The CDR3 bases are TGTGCCAGCAGCTTTGACAGCCTACGCGAAAAACTGTTTTTT. It yields the protein CASSFDSLREKLFF.

The V gene is TRBV19, the J gene TRBJ1-1; D gene ambiguous. The V gene lost 6 bases and the J gene lost 1 base, with 9 bases spanning the gap. CDR3 size: 13 residues. Germline values: CDR1 LNHDA, CDR2 SQIVND (reference sequence). The CDR3 protein is CASSNTENTEAFF. CDR3 coding DNA: TGTGCCAGTAGCAATACAGAGAACACTGAAGCTTTCTTT.

About this clone itself: One junction end does not reproduce the germline sequence, and a read error may be involved. The genes are TRBV7-7 and TRBJ2-1; D is unclear. The germline V gene has CDR1 SSHAT and CDR2 FNYEAQ (reference sequence). This CDR3 is built from 15 residues. The CDR3 region is CASSPERYSYNEQFF. DNA for the CDR3: TGTGCTAGCAGCCCTGAGAGGTACTCCTACAATGAGCAGTTCTTC.

V gene TRBV5-1 combines with J gene TRBJ2-1, with 8 bases lining up with TRBD2. Germline V lookup: CDR1 SGHRS, CDR2 YFSETQ. The V gene end was trimmed by 4 bases and the J gene end by 1 base; junction bases not matched to a gene: 4. This CDR3 is built from 15 residues. This CDR3 reads CASSRLAGSYNEQFF. The CDR3 DNA reads as TGCGCCAGCAGCCGGTTAGCGGGATCCTACAATGAGCAGTTCTTC.

The CDR3 DNA reads TGTGCCAGCAGCCACCCCCCCCCTCGGGGACTGTACCAAGAGACCCAGTACTTC. Protein sequence: CASSHPPPRGLYQETQYF. The chain carries TRBV14 and TRBJ2-5, with D perhaps TRBD2 (6 bases). Trimming stripped 3 bases from V and 0 bases from J, with 20 bases between. Germline CDR1 SGHDN, CDR2 FVKESK. CDR3 size: 18 residues. The complete variable domain, with remaining parts taken from reference TRBV14 and TRBJ2-5, reads EAGVTQFPSHSVIEKGQTVTLRCDPISGHDNLYWYRRVMGKEIKFLLHFVKESKQDESGMPNNRFLAERTGGTYSTLKVQPAELEDSGVYFCASSHPPPRGLYQETQYFGPGTRLLVL.

The chain combines TRBV6-5 with TRBJ1-1; D is unclear. Germline loops: CDR1 MNHEY, CDR2 SVGAGI. CDR3 size: 15 residues. V lost 5 bases and J 6 bases, leaving 19 bases between the germline ends. The CDR3 reads CASSAFGRVLAEAFF. DNA of the CDR3: TGTGCCAGCAGTGCCTTTGGTCGGGTCTTAGCTGAAGCTTTCTTT.

The chain recombines TRBV5-1 with TRBJ1-6, with 9 bases fitting TRBD1. The CDR3 contains 16 residues. The V gene's germline CDR1 is SGHRS and CDR2 YFSETQ. V was pared by 2 bases and J by 4 bases, with 4 bases of the junction left unmatched. CDR3 region: CASSFGQGNYNSPLHF. As DNA, the CDR3 is TGCGCCAGCAGCTTCGGACAGGGGAATTATAATTCACCCCTCCACTTT.

Regarding this clone: The germline gene is not matched at one end of the junction; a read error may be the cause. Distinct nucleotide sequences in the sample also encode this CDR3. The chain has TRBV30 and TRBJ1-2; weak D call: TRBD1 (5 bases). The CDR3 runs to 13 residues. CDR1 GTSNPN and CDR2 SVGIG come from the germline V gene (reference sequence). The CDR3 spells CAWSGAGKYGYTF. The CDR3 DNA follows: TGTGCCTGGAGTGGGGCAGGGAAGTATGGCTACACCTTT.

The chain carries TRBV11-2 and TRBJ2-3, with TRBD1 as a possible D gene (6 bases). Per germline, CDR1 SGHAT and CDR2 FQNNGV. With 7 bases removed from V and 2 bases from J, the gap between germline ends came to 16 bases. The CDR3 sequence is 15 residues long. CDR3: CASTPLTGSTDTQYF. In nucleotides, the CDR3 is TGTGCCAGCACCCCGCTTACAGGGTCCACAGATACGCAGTATTTT.

The rearrangement joins TRBV7-3 to TRBJ2-7, with D perhaps matching TRBD1 (6 bases). The V and J ends lost 5 bases and 3 bases respectively, with 14 bases between them. Germline CDR1 is SGHTA and CDR2 is FQGTGA. This CDR3 region has 14 residues. This CDR3 is CASSPRTAIYEQYF. CDR3 nucleotide sequence: TGTGCCAGCAGCCCTCGGACAGCCATCTACGAGCAGTACTTC.

The rearrangement links TRBV7-9 to TRBJ2-1; 8 positions match TRBD2. This CDR3 comprises 15 residues. Looked up from germline, CDR1 is SEHNR and CDR2 is FQNEAQ (reference sequence). The junction had 6 bases not matched to a gene; V was cut back by 3 bases and J by 5 bases. The CDR3 sequence is CASSLGLAGDNEQFF. CDR3 in DNA: TGTGCCAGCAGCTTGGGTCTAGCGGGTGACAATGAGCAGTTCTTC.

This clone was counted only a few times. The chain employs TRBV5-1 and TRBJ2-2, with D possibly TRBD1 on 5 matching bases. From germline, CDR1 is SGHRS and CDR2 YFSETQ. CDR3 length: 15 amino acids. V lost 5 bases to trimming and J lost 6 bases, with 17 bases between them. Here the CDR3 reads CASRLRQGRAGELFF. The DNA for the CDR3 is TGCGCCAGCAGACTAAGGCAGGGAAGGGCCGGGGAGCTGTTTTTT.

The J gene is TRBJ1-1, the V gene TRBV19; no clear D gene. Trimming removed 1 base at V and 0 bases at J, with 12 bases between. The CDR3 is 16 amino acids. Germline assignment: CDR1 LNHDA and CDR2 SQIVND (reference sequence). CDR3 sequence reads: CASSIVRREMNTEAFF. The CDR3 nucleotides are TGTGCCAGTAGTATAGTGAGAAGGGAGATGAACACTGAAGCTTTCTTT.

Only a few counts were recorded for this clone. The V and J genes are TRBV20-1 and TRBJ1-1; D uncertain. Germline-derived CDR1 and CDR2 are DFQATT and SNEGSKA (reference sequence). Between the trimmed V and J ends, which lost 4 bases and 5 bases, there was a span of 8 bases. CDR3 length: 11 residues. The CDR3 loop is CSANILTEAFF. The DNA for the CDR3 is TGCAGTGCTAATATACTGACTGAAGCTTTCTTT.

The chain links TRBV10-3 to TRBJ2-7; D remains unclear. The V gene's germline CDR1 is ENHRY and CDR2 SYGVKD. CDR3 length: 11 amino acids. V lost 4 bases to trimming and J lost 4 bases, with 5 bases between them. The DNA of the CDR3 is TGTGCCATCAGTGCCCAGTACGAGCAGTACTTC. Residues: CAISAQYEQYF.

The rearrangement links TRBV7-9 to TRBJ1-6; D may be TRBD1 (5 bases). Germline V gene sequence: CDR1 SEHNR, CDR2 FQNEAQ (reference sequence). The CDR3 length is 14 residues. The ends were cut back, 5 bases at V and 8 bases at J, with 13 bases in the middle. CDR3 coding DNA: TGTGCCAGCAGCCCCCAGGGTTTTTATTCACCCCTCCACTTT. It encodes CASSPQGFYSPLHF. Combining the CDR3 with reference TRBV7-9 and TRBJ1-6 gives the whole variable domain DTGVSQNPRHKITKRGQNVTFRCDPISEHNRLYWYRQTLGQGPEFLTYFQNEAQLEKSRLLSDRFSAERPKGSFSTLEIQRTEQGDSAMYLCASSPQGFYSPLHFGNGTRLTVT.

This clone was recorded a few times. This chain uses TRBV28 with TRBJ2-7; D possibly corresponds to TRBD1 (5 bases). The V gene's germline CDR1 is MDHEN and CDR2 SYDVKM. This CDR3 region has 11 residues. Trimming left V 10 bases short and J 7 bases short, with 14 bases between. The DNA of the CDR3 is TGTGCCACTAGGGGTGTCTCGGAGCAGTACTTC. This sequence encodes CATRGVSEQYF.